This T cell receptor beta chain was found in a study of cytomegalovirus exposure and HLA in healthy donors. General observations from the study: As a later analysis revealed, the rate of TCR association differed by HLA locus, with DRB1 most and HLA-C fewest. The likely origin of a cluster of highly shared sequence variants was a sequencing artifact.

No CMV serostatus was recorded for this donor. Germline V CDR1 and CDR2: MNHNS, SASEGT. This CDR3 has 13 amino acids. In the case of this clone: The target antigen is unknown.

60 Vbeta and 13 Jbeta primers were used in PCR. The data were produced by immunoSEQ multiplex PCR, yet TCRdb's version contains in-frame clones alone and is incomplete. The data hold 200,000 to 250,000 clones, with 85% to 90% observed a single time. The gene calls are TRBV6-1 and TRBJ2-5; D might be TRBD1 (6 bases). The J call may be wrong; the DNA end is better matched by TRBJ2-7. The sample consisted of PBMCs. The clonotype originates from a human donor in good health. CDR3 coding DNA: TGTGCCAGTACACCAGGGGTCCACTACGAGCAGTACTTC. It encodes CASTPGVHYEQYF.